This is a list of T cell receptor beta chains from one sample in a study of cytomegalovirus exposure and HLA in healthy donors. Generated by immunoSEQ multiplex PCR, the TCRdb table keeps only in-frame clones and is missing some. Counted here are 150,000 to 200,000 clones, 78% occurring once; the ten biggest clones make up under 7%. Sequenced input: PBMCs. All receptors derive from a woman aged 25 to 39 in good health and CMV-seropositive. Each CDR3 is given with its conserved first and last residue. The D gene is left open where the match is weak. The size entry is marked missing in some rows and otherwise reads once, few, many or a size class.

size: -
V: TRBV27
length: 16
D: -
J: TRBJ2-1
DNA: TGTGCCAGCACGGGGAGCGGAGAGGGTTTTTACAATGAGCAGTTCTTC
CDR3: CASTGSGEGFYNEQFF

size: -
V: TRBV5-5
length: 16
D: TRBD1
J: TRBJ1-4
DNA: TGTGCCAGCAGCTTGACTCCGGGACAGGGTGAAGAAAAACTGTTTTTT
CDR3: CASSLTPGQGEEKLFF

size: -
V: TRBV19
length: 13
D: -
J: TRBJ1-2
DNA: TGTGCCACCACCCCGGACATTGACTATGGCTACACCTTC
CDR3: CATTPDIDYGYTF

size: -
V: TRBV5-1
length: 14
D: -
J: TRBJ2-3
DNA: TGCGCCAGCTACAGGGACACTCGCACAGATACGCAGTATTTT
CDR3: CASYRDTRTDTQYF

size: -
V: TRBV19
length: 16
D: -
J: TRBJ2-1
DNA: TGTGCCAGTAGTATAGGGACACTAAGCTCCTACAATGAGCAGTTCTTC
CDR3: CASSIGTLSSYNEQFF

size: -
V: TRBV4-3
length: 17
D: -
J: TRBJ2-1
DNA: TGCGCCAGCAGCCAAGATGCTGGGACAATCTCTTACAATGAGCAGTTCTTC
CDR3: CASSQDAGTISYNEQFF

size: -
V: TRBV2
length: 17
D: TRBD1
J: TRBJ1-1
DNA: TGTGCCAGCAGTGAAAGGGTGGCAGGGGGTCTGGGCACTGAAGCTTTCTTT
CDR3: CASSERVAGGLGTEAFF

size: -
V: TRBV5-1
length: 16
D: TRBD1
J: TRBJ2-1
DNA: TGCGCCAGCAGCAGGGACCGGACAGGGGGAGCCAATGAGCAGTTCTTC
CDR3: CASSRDRTGGANEQFF

size: -
V: TRBV4-2
length: 15
D: -
J: TRBJ1-1
DNA: TGTGCCAGCAGCATCCACGGGGGGACAAACACTGAAGCTTTCTTT
CDR3: CASSIHGGTNTEAFF

size: -
V: TRBV28
length: 13
D: TRBD1
J: TRBJ1-2
DNA: TGTGCCAGCAAGAGACAGGGAGCCAGTGGCTACACCTTC
CDR3: CASKRQGASGYTF

size: -
V: TRBV5-5
length: 16
D: -
J: TRBJ1-1
DNA: TGTGCCAGCAGCTTGGACGGCGCGCGAGGTAAAAGGGAAGCTTTCTTT
CDR3: CASSLDGARGKREAFF

size: -
V: TRBV19
length: 16
D: -
J: TRBJ1-4
DNA: TGTGCCAGTAGGTTAAGTGACGCTAGGAATTATGAAAAACTGTTTTTT
CDR3: CASRLSDARNYEKLFF

size: -
V: TRBV5-6
length: 15
D: -
J: TRBJ1-1
DNA: TGTGCCAGCAGCCCAACCCCGACAGACAACACTGAAGCTTTCTTT
CDR3: CASSPTPTDNTEAFF

size: -
V: TRBV7-2
length: 14
D: -
J: TRBJ1-1
DNA: TGTGCCAGCAGCTTAGCGCAGGCAGCCACTGAAGCTTTCTTT
CDR3: CASSLAQAATEAFF

size: -
V: TRBV27
length: 16
D: TRBD1
J: TRBJ1-3
DNA: TGTGCCAGCAGTTCCTTGACAGGGCGCTCTGGAAACACCATATATTTT
CDR3: CASSSLTGRSGNTIYF

size: -
V: TRBV4-3
length: 15
D: -
J: TRBJ1-3
DNA: TGCGCCAGCAGCCAAAGCAGGGGTTCTGGAAACACCATATATTTT
CDR3: CASSQSRGSGNTIYF

size: -
V: TRBV10-1
length: 13
D: -
J: TRBJ1-6
DNA: TGCGCCAGCAGTGAAACCCGAGGGGGACCCCTCCACTTT
CDR3: CASSETRGGPLHF

size: -
V: TRBV4-2
length: 12
D: TRBD1
J: TRBJ1-1
DNA: TGTGCCAGCAGCCCACGGGACAGTGAAGCTTTCTTT
CDR3: CASSPRDSEAFF

size: -
V: TRBV6-1
length: 11
D: -
J: TRBJ2-2
DNA: TGTGCCAGCCGCGGGGTCGGGGAGCTGTTTTTT
CDR3: CASRGVGELFF

size: -
V: TRBV6-1
length: 12
D: -
J: TRBJ2-1
DNA: TGTGCCAGCAGCCTCTCTGTGGGACTTAAGTTCTTC
CDR3: CASSLSVGLKFF

size: -
V: TRBV6-5
length: 15
D: -
J: TRBJ2-7
DNA: TGTGCCAGCGGCGGCTATGTGGGCAGGGTCGACGAGCAGTACTTC
CDR3: CASGGYVGRVDEQYF

size: -
V: TRBV7-9
length: 14
D: TRBD1
J: TRBJ2-7
DNA: TGTGCCAGCAGCCCACAGGGGGCGCCCTACGAGCAGTACTTC
CDR3: CASSPQGAPYEQYF

size: few
V: TRBV5-5
length: 15
D: -
J: TRBJ2-2
DNA: TGTGCCAGCAGCTTGACAGGGTCCTACACCGGGGAGCTGTTTTTT
CDR3: CASSLTGSYTGELFF

size: -
V: TRBV5-1
length: 14
D: TRBD1
J: TRBJ2-2
DNA: TGCGCCATCCGGACAGGGCCTAACACCGGGGAGCTGTTTTTT
CDR3: CAIRTGPNTGELFF

size: once
V: TRBV9
length: 14
D: -
J: TRBJ1-6
DNA: TGTGCCAGCAGCACCAGACAGAATAATTCACCCCTCCACTTT
CDR3: CASSTRQNNSPLHF

size: -
V: TRBV5-6
length: 16
D: -
J: TRBJ1-1
DNA: TGTGCCAGCAGCTCGTGGACAGATTACTTGAACACTGAAGCTTTCTTT
CDR3: CASSSWTDYLNTEAFF

size: -
V: TRBV5-1
length: 15
D: -
J: TRBJ2-2
DNA: TGCGCCAGCCTCCCAGGGGACACCATCACCGGGGAGCTGTTTTTT
CDR3: CASLPGDTITGELFF

size: -
V: TRBV7-9
length: 13
D: -
J: TRBJ2-1
DNA: TGTGCCAGCAGCTTAGTGGGGAGCGGGGAGCAGTTCTTC
CDR3: CASSLVGSGEQFF

size: -
V: TRBV6-5
length: 14
D: -
J: TRBJ2-7
DNA: TGTGCCAGCAGTAGCCCGACAGGTCCGTGGGAGCAGTACTTC
CDR3: CASSSPTGPWEQYF

size: -
V: TRBV27
length: 14
D: TRBD2
J: TRBJ2-1
DNA: TGTGCCAGCAGTTTGGGGACTAGCGGAAATGAGCAGTTCTTC
CDR3: CASSLGTSGNEQFF

size: -
V: TRBV5-4
length: 13
D: -
J: TRBJ1-1
DNA: TGTGCCAGCAGCATGGCAGGCTCCACTGAAGCTTTCTTT
CDR3: CASSMAGSTEAFF

size: -
V: TRBV14
length: 14
D: -
J: TRBJ2-7
DNA: TGTGCCAGCAGCCCCCATGGAGACGCCTACGAGCAGTACTTC
CDR3: CASSPHGDAYEQYF

size: -
V: TRBV19
length: 14
D: -
J: TRBJ1-1
DNA: TGTGCCAGTAGTACGTCTGGGGGCATAACTGAAGCTTTCTTT
CDR3: CASSTSGGITEAFF

size: -
V: TRBV27
length: 14
D: -
J: TRBJ2-5
DNA: TGTGCCAGCAGATCTGGAGACTCCCAAGAGACCCAGTACTTC
CDR3: CASRSGDSQETQYF

size: -
V: TRBV7-7
length: 16
D: TRBD2
J: TRBJ2-5
DNA: TGTGCTAGCAGCCCGACGACTAGCGGAGGGTGGGAGACCCAGTACTTC
CDR3: CASSPTTSGGWETQYF

size: -
V: TRBV19
length: 14
D: -
J: TRBJ2-5
DNA: TGTGCCAGTAGTGCCCTAGCCGGTCAAGAGACCCAGTACTTC
CDR3: CASSALAGQETQYF

size: once
V: TRBV18
length: 16
D: TRBD1
J: TRBJ2-5
DNA: TGTGCCAGCTCACCAGCTAACAGGGGGCAACAAGAGACCCAGTACTTC
CDR3: CASSPANRGQQETQYF

size: -
V: TRBV10-3
length: 16
D: -
J: TRBJ2-3
DNA: TGTGCCATCAGTGAGTCATCCGGGCTAGCCACCGATACGCAGTATTTT
CDR3: CAISESSGLATDTQYF

size: -
V: TRBV7-2
length: 12
D: -
J: TRBJ2-3
DNA: TGTGCCAGCAGCTTAGTGTCAGGGGAGCAGTATTTT
CDR3: CASSLVSGEQYF

size: -
V: TRBV9
length: 15
D: -
J: TRBJ1-1
DNA: TGTGCCAGCAGCGTAAATGACGGGGAGGCCACTGAAGCTTTCTTT
CDR3: CASSVNDGEATEAFF

size: -
V: TRBV6-5
length: 14
D: -
J: TRBJ1-2
DNA: TGTGCCAGCAGTTACTCGAGGGGACTCGGAGGCTACACCTTC
CDR3: CASSYSRGLGGYTF

size: -
V: TRBV15
length: 14
D: TRBD1
J: TRBJ2-7
DNA: TGTGCCACCAGCAGGGACAGGGGACCCTACGAGCAGTACTTC
CDR3: CATSRDRGPYEQYF

size: -
V: TRBV5-4
length: 12
D: -
J: TRBJ1-4
DNA: TGTGCCAGCAGCTGGGAGCAGGAAAAACTGTTTTTT
CDR3: CASSWEQEKLFF

size: -
V: TRBV30
length: 13
D: -
J: TRBJ1-2
DNA: TGTGCCTGGAGTGTGGTCGGTGAGTCCGGCTACACCTTC
CDR3: CAWSVVGESGYTF